The 14 T cell receptor beta chains below were found in one sample sequenced in a study of blood T cell repertoires in COVID-19. TCRdb keeps only in-frame clones here, not all; method: immunoSEQ multiplex PCR. The top ten hold less than 3.5% of the sample, which has about 180,000 clones, 70% to 90% seen once. Sequencing input: peripheral blood. The receptors stem from a woman under 40 with active or convalescent COVID-19.

The V call is TRBV24-1, the J call TRBJ2-3; D gene unclear. Between the trimmed V and J ends, which lost 5 bases and 3 bases, there was a span of 5 bases. The CDR3 runs to 12 residues. The germline CDR1 and CDR2 sequences are KGHDR and SFDVKD. The chain's CDR3 is CATSGGTDTQYF. The DNA of the CDR3 is TGTGCCACCAGTGGAGGAACAGATACGCAGTATTTT.

The chain employs TRBV5-1 and TRBJ1-3, with D hard to call. The CDR3 contains 14 residues. Trimming removed 7 bases at V and 0 bases at J, with 11 bases between. From germline, CDR1 is SGHRS and CDR2 YFSETQ. CDR3 nucleotide sequence: TGCGCCAGCGCCCCAGGTATCTCTGGAAACACCATATATTTT. Translation: CASAPGISGNTIYF.

The chain employs TRBV28 and TRBJ1-1, with D possibly TRBD1 on 6 matching bases. The CDR3 loop spans 17 amino acids. Germline assignment: CDR1 MDHEN and CDR2 SYDVKM. The V gene lost 7 bases and the J gene lost 0 bases, with 21 bases spanning the gap. The CDR3 here is CASNPAAGALLNTEAFF. The CDR3 DNA reads TGTGCCAGCAACCCGGCGGCAGGGGCTTTATTGAACACTGAAGCTTTCTTT.

Regarding this clone: In the same sample, other DNA sequences code for this CDR3. The chain recombines TRBV10-3 with TRBJ1-5; TRBD1 matches at 10 bases. The V gene end was trimmed by 3 bases and the J gene end by 5 bases; junction bases not matched to a gene: 1. Germline values: CDR1 ENHRY, CDR2 SYGVKD. This CDR3 has 14 residues. The CDR3 loop is CAISEGTGDQPQHF. The CDR3 DNA sequence: TGTGCCATCAGTGAAGGGACAGGGGATCAGCCCCAGCATTTT.

This chain uses TRBV3-1 (or the pseudogene TRBV3-2) with TRBJ1-6; TRBD1 matches 9 bases. V lost 6 bases, J lost 5 bases, and 11 bases stayed unmatched. CDR3 length: 17 amino acids. The germline CDR1 and CDR2 sequences are LGHDT and YNNKEL (reference sequence). CDR3 DNA sequence: TGTGCCAGCAGACTTAAGGACAGGGGTTACAATAATTCACCCCTCCACTTT. Translation gives CASRLKDRGYNNSPLHF.

The CDR3 loop is CASTRETRGRPNGYEQYF. CDR3 nucleotides: TGTGCCAGCACCCGGGAGACCAGGGGGCGGCCTAATGGCTACGAGCAGTACTTC. The chain employs TRBV6-4 and TRBJ2-7, with 8 bases matching TRBD1. The germline CDR1 and CDR2 sequences are MRHNA and SNTAGT. The V gene end was trimmed by 7 bases and the J gene end by 3 bases; junction bases not matched to a gene: 20. CDR3 size: 18 residues.

The chain joins TRBV7-9 to TRBJ2-1, with TRBD2 matching 13 bases. The CDR3 length is 16 residues. Trimming took 5 bases from V and 10 from J; bases not matched to a gene: 11. Germline V CDR1 and CDR2: SEHNR, FQNEAQ (reference sequence). The CDR3 sequence: CASSGLAGAPLGEQFF. In nucleotides, the CDR3 is TGTGCCAGCAGCGGACTAGCGGGAGCTCCCCTCGGGGAGCAGTTCTTC.

This sequence joins TRBV27 and TRBJ1-2, with 9 bases that match TRBD1. Germline CDR1 and CDR2: MNHEY and SMNVEV (reference sequence). The CDR3 has 16 residues. J was trimmed by 4 bases and V by 3 bases; bases with no gene match: 9. CDR3 coding DNA: TGTGCCAGCAGTTTTGATGGGACAGGGCACGTCTATGGCTACACCTTC. Protein: CASSFDGTGHVYGYTF.

This chain connects TRBV11-2 to TRBJ1-4; no clear D. Germline V gives CDR1 SGHAT, CDR2 FQNNGV. There are 18 residues in the CDR3. Trimming shortened V by 1 base and J by 0 bases, and 15 bases separated the two germline ends. The CDR3: CASSLVAGRRSTNEKLFF. CDR3 sequence (DNA): TGTGCCAGCAGCTTAGTTGCAGGCCGGAGGTCAACTAATGAAAAACTGTTTTTT.

The rearrangement joins TRBV7-2 to TRBJ2-7; 7 bases line up with TRBD2. Germline CDR1 and CDR2: SGHTA and FQGNSA. The CDR3 extends over 14 amino acids. The junction had 7 bases not matched to a gene; V was cut back by 3 bases and J by 5 bases. CDR3 coding DNA: TGTGCCAGCAGCTTGGAACTAGCGCACGACGAGCAGTACTTC. This codes for CASSLELAHDEQYF.

The V call is TRBV11-3, the J call TRBJ2-3; D is possibly TRBD2 (6 bases). The CDR3 consists of 14 residues. The V gene lost 4 bases and the J gene lost 2 bases, with 10 bases spanning the gap. Looked up from germline, CDR1 is SGHNT and CDR2 is YENEEA. The CDR3 DNA follows: TGTGCCAGCAGCTCCCGGGACTTCACAGATACGCAGTATTTT. This gives the protein CASSSRDFTDTQYF.

For this clone: The sample carries other DNA sequences with the same CDR3. V and J are TRBV11-2 and TRBJ1-2, with D maybe TRBD1 (6 bases). From germline, CDR1 is SGHAT and CDR2 FQNNGV. The germline V and J ends were trimmed by 1 base and 5 bases, with 8 bases remaining between them. This CDR3 spans 13 amino acids. CDR3 DNA: TGTGCCAGCAGCTTAGGTCAGGGGTATGGCTACACCTTC. It encodes CASSLGQGYGYTF. Full variable domain (remainder filled in from reference TRBV11-2 and TRBJ1-2): EAGVAQSPRYKIIEKRQSVAFWCNPISGHATLYWYQQILGQGPKLLIQFQNNGVVDDSQLPKDRFSAERLKGVDSTLKIQPAKLEDSAVYLCASSLGQGYGYTFGSGTRLTVV.

The V gene is TRBV6-6, the J gene TRBJ1-6; the match to TRBD1 covers 9 bases. CDR3 length: 13 residues. Germline V gives CDR1 MNHNY, CDR2 SVGAGI (reference sequence). The ends lost 8 bases at V and 9 bases at J; junction bases unmatched: 5. CDR3 amino acids: CASQGQGLSPLHF. CDR3 coding DNA: TGTGCCAGCCAGGGACAGGGACTTTCACCCCTCCACTTT.

The sample holds one count of this clone. The chain couples TRBV29-1 to TRBJ2-1, with a possible D match to TRBD2 (5 bases). CDR1 is SQVTM, CDR2 ANQGSEA, per germline. The CDR3 spans 14 residues. Deletions cut 0 bases from V and 0 bases from J, with 6 bases between. The CDR3 region is CSVEEGSSYNEQFF. The DNA for the CDR3 is TGCAGCGTTGAAGAGGGGAGCTCCTACAATGAGCAGTTCTTC.